The 6 T cell receptor beta chains below were found in one sample sequenced in a study of blood T cell repertoires in COVID-19. TCRdb keeps only in-frame clones here, not all; method: immunoSEQ multiplex PCR. Among around 340,000 clones listed, 85% to 90% were seen once. The sample consisted of PBMCs or T cells enriched from blood (not recorded which). These receptors were taken from a woman between 25 and 40 years old who had been exposed to COVID-19.

The chain recombines TRBV12-5 with TRBJ1-5; tentatively, D is TRBD1 (5 bases). CDR1 LGHNT and CDR2 FRNRAP come from the germline V gene. Trimming removed 0 bases from V and 5 bases from J, with 17 bases in between. The CDR3 spans 17 residues. Here the CDR3 DNA reads TGTGCTAGTGGTTTGGTACTGGGGAGGGACTATCATCAGCCCCAGCATTTT. Amino acid sequence: CASGLVLGRDYHQPQHF.

This chain joins TRBV5-1 and TRBJ2-3; 8 bases match TRBD2. From germline, CDR1 is SGHRS and CDR2 YFSETQ. CDR3 length: 15 residues. With 0 bases clipped from V and 5 bases from J, the junction kept 5 bases outside the gene matches. The CDR3 spells CASSLVLADGDTQYF. The CDR3 coding sequence is TGCGCCAGCAGCTTGGTACTAGCGGATGGAGATACGCAGTATTTT.

The chain carries TRBV6-5 and TRBJ1-4; perhaps TRBD1 as D (5 bases). The V gene lost 5 bases and the J gene lost 7 bases, with 11 bases spanning the gap. Germline V CDR1 and CDR2: MNHEY, SVGAGI. The CDR3 is 13 residues long. This chain's CDR3 is CASSRGIFEKLFF. The CDR3 DNA sequence: TGTGCCAGCAGTCGGGGGATCTTTGAAAAACTGTTTTTT.

The rearrangement links TRBV19 to TRBJ2-3; 8 bases are a match to TRBD2. Germline CDR1 LNHDA, CDR2 SQIVND (reference sequence). The trim removed 3 bases at V and 2 bases at J, leaving 4 bases unmatched. The CDR3 covers 15 residues. The CDR3 protein is CASSISSGVTDTQYF. The CDR3 DNA reads TGTGCCAGTAGTATTAGTAGCGGGGTCACAGATACGCAGTATTTT.

This chain links TRBV10-1 with TRBJ1-5; no reliable D call. This CDR3 has 13 residues. Deletions cut 8 bases from V and 3 bases from J, with 11 bases between. Germline-derived CDR1 and CDR2 are WNHNN and SYGVQD (reference sequence). The CDR3, as DNA: TGCGCCAGCTCCGACGGAGTCAATCAGCCCCAGCATTTT. Residues: CASSDGVNQPQHF.

V and J are TRBV5-1 and TRBJ1-2; a possible D gene is TRBD1 (6 bases). Trimming took off 4 bases at V and 7 bases at J, with 20 bases between the two ends. The germline V gene has CDR1 SGHRS and CDR2 YFSETQ. The CDR3 totals 15 residues. The CDR3 nucleotides read TGCGCCAGCAGCCCTCCCCCGGCACAGGGAGTTGGCTACACCTTC. Its translation is CASSPPPAQGVGYTF. Complete variable domain (other parts from reference TRBV5-1 and TRBJ1-2): KAGVTQTPRYLIKTRGQQVTLSCSPISGHRSVSWYQQTPGQGLQFLFEYFSETQRNKGNFPGRFSGRQFSNSRSEMNVSTLELGDSALYLCASSPPPAQGVGYTFGSGTRLTVV.